The clone carrying this TCR beta chain has just a few counts. The data were obtained in a study of blood T cells in healthy people across ages. It was with a sample-barcoded 5' primer and a J-beta primer mix that a second PCR of about 6 to 12 cycles was run. TCRdb passed the 5' RACE reads through MiXCR, listing each CDR3 protein once. The table lists about 720,000 distinct CDR3 sequences, about 25% of them singletons. The same specimen was also included in a second study, on T cells of mothers and their children.

The sequence came from a boy aged 5-17 years in good health. The sample taken for sequencing was blood.

The CDR3 DNA is TGCGCCAGCAGCCAGAGGGAATATGAAAAACTGTTTTTT. Protein sequence: CASSQREYEKLFF. V and J are TRBV4-3 and TRBJ1-4, with D uncertain. Germline-derived CDR1 and CDR2 are LGHNA and YSLEER. V was trimmed by 3 bases and J by 6 bases, leaving 8 bases between them. The CDR3 runs 13 residues.